The T cell receptor (beta chain) described here comes from a study of cytomegalovirus exposure and HLA in healthy donors. Researchers ran the PCR with 60 Vbeta and 13 Jbeta primers. This table comes from immunoSEQ multiplex PCR, and its TCRdb copy is limited to in-frame clones, with some not included. The sample has about 140,000 clones, around 86% seen once; the top ten hold around 1.3%. This clone is a singleton in its sample. Donors likely had unrecorded immune exposures despite being nominally healthy when sampled. J lost 3 bases, V lost 9 bases, and 6 bases had no gene match. The CDR3 runs to 13 residues. Germline V gene sequence: CDR1 MNHEY, CDR2 SMNVEV (reference sequence).

The sample consisted of PBMCs. This sequence was found in a female donor in good health and CMV-seronegative. The V gene is TRBV27, the J gene TRBJ2-7; 9 nucleotides match TRBD1. The CDR3 sequence is CASAPGQGYEQYF. The CDR3 DNA is TGTGCCAGTGCACCGGGACAGGGCTACGAGCAGTACTTC.